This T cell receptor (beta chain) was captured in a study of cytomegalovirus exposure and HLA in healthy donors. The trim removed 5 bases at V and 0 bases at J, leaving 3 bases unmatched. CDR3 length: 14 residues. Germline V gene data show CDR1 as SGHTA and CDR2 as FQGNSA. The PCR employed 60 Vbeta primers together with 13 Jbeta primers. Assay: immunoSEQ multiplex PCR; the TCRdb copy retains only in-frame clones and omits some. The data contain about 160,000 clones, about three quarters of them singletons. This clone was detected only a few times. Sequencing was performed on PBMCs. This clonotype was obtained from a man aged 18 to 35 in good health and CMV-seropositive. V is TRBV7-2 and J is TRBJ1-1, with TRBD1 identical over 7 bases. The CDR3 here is CASSRGQVNTEAFF. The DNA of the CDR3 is TGTGCCAGCAGCCGCGGACAGGTGAACACTGAAGCTTTCTTT. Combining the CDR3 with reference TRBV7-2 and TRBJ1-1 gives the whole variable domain GAGVSQSPSNKVTEKGKDVELRCDPISGHTALYWYRQSLGQGLEFLIYFQGNSAPDKSGLPSDRFSAERTGGSVSTLTIQRTQQEDSAVYLCASSRGQVNTEAFFGQGTRLTVV.